This T cell receptor beta chain was identified during a study of Graves' ophthalmopathy and Graves' hyperthyroidism (dated by TCRdb to the late 2010s). Regarding the research as a whole: Peripheral blood was collected before any treatment was given, at the time of initial diagnosis. To tell Graves' ophthalmopathy apart from Graves' hyperthyroidism, and to predict which patients would progress to ophthalmopathy, the study relied on TCR beta repertoire signatures. In total, approximately 130 blood samples were TCR-sequenced: around 42 ophthalmopathy, approximately 75 hyperthyroidism and some 17 hyperthyroidism-to-ophthalmopathy patients. To explore V-J signatures distinguishing ophthalmopathy from hyperthyroidism, a discovery set of about 99 patients (around 42 ophthalmopathy, roughly 60 stable hyperthyroidism) was enrolled. An independent validation cohort was composed of some 18 hyperthyroidism patients and about 16 patients who later progressed from hyperthyroidism to ophthalmopathy. In roughly 6 hyperthyroidism patients, the T-cell repertoire of thyroid tissue was compared with the T-cell repertoire of blood. Following sample collection, hyperthyroidism patients were given methimazole at a starting dose of 30 mg daily, and ophthalmopathy patients were given high-dose intravenous methylprednisolone. The approximately 97 discovery patients were randomly divided into training and test sets at a 7:3 ratio. Study-wide findings and limitations: Most expanded thyroid clonotypes with a frequency above 0.001 also appeared in blood, which suggests that blood repertoires may reflect the immune response in the thyroid. Sample size was not statistically predetermined, and group allocation was not concealed from the investigators. In validation, the model predicted ophthalmopathy progression with about 71% sensitivity and 72.22% specificity; some twelve predicted patients were CT-confirmed with GO in a median of approximately six months. The 13-signature model separated ophthalmopathy from stable hyperthyroidism with around 90% sensitivity and 81.08% specificity in cross-validation, and 80%/75% in the test set.

Measured from the cysteine to the phenylalanine, the CDR3 is 14 residues long. Only CDR3 DNA is held: 42 bases, read in frame from base 1. For this chain, trimming is 5 bases at the V end and 4 bases at the J end, and the number of junction bases without a gene match is 5. The germline V gene gives CDR1 as MNHEY and CDR2 as SVGEGT. At least ten counts were recorded for this clonotype. Its antigen is unknown. Base qualities are missing; no much larger clone stands one base away. For repertoire sequencing, TCR beta CDR3 regions were amplified from RNA transcripts. HTBI primers and the Qiagen OneStep RT-PCR kit were used in a first-round RT-PCR, which was followed by a second-round multiplex PCR, size selection and purification. Libraries were sequenced on an Illumina HiSeq2000 using paired-end 100 bp reads. The source study handled its data this way. SOAPnuke was used for read processing, and reads with adapters, uncalled bases, a mean Phred below 15, or no exact constant-primer or identifier match were discarded. High-quality paired reads were merged with COPE v1.2.5. Each unique nucleotide sequence was defined as a clonotype, and clonotypes were aligned to IMGT TRB V, D and J references with MiTCR v1.1. Analysis was restricted to V-J combinations with a frequency above 0.0001, which covered roughly 99% of repertoires. For each V-J combination, a TCR clonal expansion and chaos score was defined as F50 clonal expansion divided by the chaos observed in the TCRdist matrix. Features were reduced by Welch's t-statistics and random forest to roughly 14 V-J combinations, which fed a naive Bayes classifier. The similarity between thyroid and blood repertoires was quantified using the Morisita-Horn index. TCRdb cleaned the public reads at Q25 with fastp, built clones with MiXCR and kept in-frame beta chains. CDR3 protein sequences are deduplicated, and each keeps its most common genes and DNA. What appears here as the V and J calls and clone size reflects TCRdb's work, not the paper's. Here the sample has about 410,000 distinct CDR3 sequences; about a sixth occur a single time. The ten largest clonotypes hold more than 1.5% of the sample.

Ophthalmopathy patients had moderately to severely active disease, Clinical Activity Score of at least 3, NOSPECS grade of at least 4, and disease duration under 3 months. Patients with other autoimmune diseases, uncontrolled infections, pregnancy or lactation were excluded. Diagnosis relied on clinical symptoms, serum thyroxine, TRAb, thyroid ultrasound and orbital computed tomography. Ficoll-Paque density gradient centrifugation was used to isolate PBMCs from approximately 10 ml of fresh peripheral blood. Total RNA was extracted with Trizol reagent and quality-checked on an Agilent 2100 Bioanalyzer.

The sequence is built from TRBV6-2 or TRBV6-3 and TRBJ1-1; 9 bases in the middle match TRBD1. The TCR sequence derives from a young woman with Graves' ophthalmopathy. Donor details come from another sample of the same person, matched by shared clones. Sequenced input: peripheral blood. CDR3 loop: CASSVRTGVTEAFF. The DNA is TGTGCCAGCAGTGTAAGGACAGGGGTCACTGAAGCTTTCTTT.